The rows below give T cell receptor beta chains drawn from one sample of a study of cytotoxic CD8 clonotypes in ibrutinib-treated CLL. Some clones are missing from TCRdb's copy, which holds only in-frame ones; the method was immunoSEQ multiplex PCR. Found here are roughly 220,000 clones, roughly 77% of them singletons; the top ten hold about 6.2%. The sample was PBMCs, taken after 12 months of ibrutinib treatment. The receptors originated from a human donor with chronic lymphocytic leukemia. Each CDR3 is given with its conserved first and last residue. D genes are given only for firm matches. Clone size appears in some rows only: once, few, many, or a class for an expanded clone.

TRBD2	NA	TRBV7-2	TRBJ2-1	CASSLAGGNLQFF	TGTGCCAGCAGCTTAGCGGGGGGGAACTTACAGTTCTTC
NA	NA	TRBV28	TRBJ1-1	CASSPSLGGATEAFF	TGTGCCAGCAGTCCCTCCCTGGGGGGCGCGACTGAAGCTTTCTTT
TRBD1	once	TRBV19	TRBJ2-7	CASSTLTGTVSYEQYF	TGTGCCAGTAGTACCTTGACCGGGACAGTCTCCTACGAGCAGTACTTC
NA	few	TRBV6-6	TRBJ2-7	CLSRGSYEQYF	TGTCTATCCAGGGGCAGCTACGAGCAGTACTTC
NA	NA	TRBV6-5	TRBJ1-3	CASKTLGISGNTIYF	TGTGCCAGCAAAACCCTGGGGATCTCTGGAAACACCATATATTTT
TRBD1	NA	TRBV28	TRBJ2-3	CASSWDDRGPTDTQYF	TGTGCCAGCAGTTGGGACGACAGGGGACCCACAGATACGCAGTATTTT
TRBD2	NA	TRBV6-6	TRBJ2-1	CASRPGLAFYNEQFF	TGTGCCAGCAGACCGGGACTAGCGTTTTACAATGAGCAGTTCTTC
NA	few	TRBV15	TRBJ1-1	CATSRRTGMNTEAFF	TGTGCCACCAGCCGACGAACAGGGATGAACACTGAAGCTTTCTTT
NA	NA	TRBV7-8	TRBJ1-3	CASSLRQVSGNTIYF	TGTGCCAGCAGCTTAAGACAGGTCTCTGGAAACACCATATATTTT
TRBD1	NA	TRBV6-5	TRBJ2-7	CASRNPRGHEQYF	TGTGCCAGCAGAAATCCTAGGGGGCACGAGCAGTACTTC
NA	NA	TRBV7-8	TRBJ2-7	CASSRTYEQYF	TGTGCCAGCAGCAGGACTTACGAGCAGTACTTC
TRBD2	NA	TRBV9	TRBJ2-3	CASSPRERGSTDTQYF	TGTGCCAGCAGCCCCCGGGAGCGGGGAAGCACAGATACGCAGTATTTT
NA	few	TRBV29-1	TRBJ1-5	CSVVPNGNQPQHF	TGCAGCGTTGTCCCCAATGGCAATCAGCCCCAGCATTTT
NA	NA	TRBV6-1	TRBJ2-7	CASSFTSYEQYF	TGTGCCAGCAGTTTTACGTCCTACGAGCAGTACTTC
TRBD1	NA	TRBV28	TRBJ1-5	CASSLLQGGNQPQHF	TGTGCCAGCAGCTTGTTACAGGGGGGCAATCAGCCCCAGCATTTT
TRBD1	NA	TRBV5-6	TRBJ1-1	CASSLDGDRVGTEAFF	TGTGCCAGCAGCTTGGACGGCGACAGGGTCGGCACTGAAGCTTTCTTT
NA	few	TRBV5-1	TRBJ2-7	CASSLEPARASYEQYF	TGCGCCAGCAGCTTGGAGCCAGCCCGGGCCTCCTACGAGCAGTACTTC
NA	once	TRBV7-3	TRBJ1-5	CASSLTPGSNQPQHF	TGTGCCAGCAGCCTCACTCCCGGGAGCAATCAGCCCCAGCATTTT
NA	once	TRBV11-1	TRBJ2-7	CASSLEGMQGEQYF	TGTGCCAGCAGCTTAGAGGGGATGCAAGGCGAGCAGTACTTC
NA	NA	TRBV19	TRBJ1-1	CASSKLGNLMNTEAFF	TGTGCCAGTAGTAAGCTTGGGAATTTAATGAACACTGAAGCTTTCTTT
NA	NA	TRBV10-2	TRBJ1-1	CASSWKQPNTEAFF	TGCGCCAGCAGCTGGAAACAGCCGAACACTGAAGCTTTCTTT
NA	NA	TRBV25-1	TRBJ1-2	CASSPGDGLGGYTF	TGTGCCAGCAGTCCCGGAGATGGGCTTGGTGGCTACACCTTC
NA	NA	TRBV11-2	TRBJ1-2	CASSGANRVPNYGYTF	TGTGCCAGCAGCGGGGCAAACAGGGTCCCCAACTATGGCTACACCTTC
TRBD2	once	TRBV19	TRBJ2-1	CASSIDRWLAERNEQFF	TGTGCCAGTAGTATAGATCGTTGGCTAGCGGAGCGCAATGAGCAGTTCTTC
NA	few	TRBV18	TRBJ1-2	CASSPQESNYGYTF	TGTGCCAGCTCACCACAGGAATCTAACTATGGCTACACCTTC
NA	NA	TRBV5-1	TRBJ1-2	CASSFEGHYGYTF	TGCGCCAGCAGCTTTGAGGGCCACTATGGCTACACCTTC
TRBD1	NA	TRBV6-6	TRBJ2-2	CASSYIGTANTGELFF	TGTGCCAGCAGTTATATCGGGACAGCGAACACCGGGGAGCTGTTTTTT
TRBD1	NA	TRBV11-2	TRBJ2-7	CASSAGQGRYEQYF	TGTGCCAGCAGCGCAGGACAGGGGAGGTACGAGCAGTACTTC
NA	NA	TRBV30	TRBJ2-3	CAWSDGVPDTQYF	TGTGCCTGGAGTGACGGAGTACCAGATACGCAGTATTTT
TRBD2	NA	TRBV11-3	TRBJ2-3	CASSPGLADTDTQYF	TGTGCCAGCAGCCCGGGACTAGCGGACACAGATACGCAGTATTTT
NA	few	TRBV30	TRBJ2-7	CAWAQATLTQYF	TGTGCCTGGGCACAGGCGACGCTGACGCAGTACTTC
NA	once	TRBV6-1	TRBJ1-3	CAAGLGNTIYF	TGTGCGGCTGGGCTTGGAAACACCATATATTTT
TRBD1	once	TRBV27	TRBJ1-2	CASRPGGGYYGYTF	TGTGCCAGCAGACCAGGGGGCGGGTACTATGGCTACACCTTC
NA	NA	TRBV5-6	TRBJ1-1	CASTIWGISNTEAFF	TGTGCCAGCACCATTTGGGGCATTTCGAACACTGAAGCTTTCTTT
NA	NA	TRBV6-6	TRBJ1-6	CASSKFGGLPLHF	TGTGCCAGCAGTAAATTCGGGGGGTTACCCCTCCACTTT
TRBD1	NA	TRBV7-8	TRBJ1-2	CASSYTGGNYNYGYTF	TGTGCCAGCAGTTATACAGGGGGCAACTATAACTATGGCTACACCTTC
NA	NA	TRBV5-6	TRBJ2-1	CASSLVSGRLSYNEQFF	TGTGCCAGCAGCTTGGTTTCCGGGCGACTCTCCTACAATGAGCAGTTCTTC
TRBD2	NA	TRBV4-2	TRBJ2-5	CASSQDLRLAGGPGETQYF	TGTGCCAGCAGCCAAGATTTGCGACTAGCGGGGGGGCCGGGAGAGACCCAGTACTTC
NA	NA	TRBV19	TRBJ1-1	CASSTSPFYTEAFF	TGTGCCAGTAGTACCTCCCCCTTTTACACTGAAGCTTTCTTT
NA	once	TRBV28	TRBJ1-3	CASSLMSWGRGNTIYF	TGTGCCAGCAGCCTTATGTCCTGGGGTCGGGGAAACACCATATATTTT
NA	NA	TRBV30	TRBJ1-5	CAWSVQSGPQHF	TGTGCCTGGAGTGTTCAATCCGGCCCCCAGCATTTT
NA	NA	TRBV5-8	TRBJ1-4	CASSLVWGGEKLFF	TGTGCCAGCAGCTTGGTGTGGGGTGGTGAAAAACTGTTTTTT
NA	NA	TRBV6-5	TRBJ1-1	CASSPQGGGGTEAFF	TGTGCCAGCAGTCCACAGGGTGGTGGAGGCACTGAAGCTTTCTTT
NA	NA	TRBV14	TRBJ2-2	CASSQVAYTGELFF	TGTGCCAGCAGCCAAGTCGCGTACACCGGGGAGCTGTTTTTT
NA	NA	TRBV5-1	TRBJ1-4	CASSFGRGTNEKLFF	TGCGCCAGCAGCTTTGGAAGAGGAACTAATGAAAAACTGTTTTTT
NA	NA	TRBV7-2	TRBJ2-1	CASSFSYNEQFF	TGTGCCAGCAGCTTCTCCTACAATGAGCAGTTCTTC
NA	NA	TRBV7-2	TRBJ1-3	CASSSTIATLDF	TGTGCCAGCAGCTCTACGATCGCCACCCTTGATTTT
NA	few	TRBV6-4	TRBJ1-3	CASLRPGGSEDTIYF	TGTGCCAGTCTCAGACCTGGGGGGAGCGAGGACACCATATATTTT
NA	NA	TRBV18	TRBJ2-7	CASSPAGGGNYEQYF	TGTGCCAGCTCACCTGCAGGGGGGGGTAATTACGAGCAGTACTTC
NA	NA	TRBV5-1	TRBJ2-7	CASSYGPEEEQYF	TGCGCCAGCAGTTATGGGCCCGAGGAAGAGCAGTACTTC
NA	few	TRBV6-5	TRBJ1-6	CASSPQAPGNSPLHF	TGTGCCAGCAGTCCACAGGCCCCGGGGAATTCACCCCTCCACTTT
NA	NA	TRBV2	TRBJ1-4	CASSEATEKLFF	TGTGCCAGCAGTGAGGCCACTGAAAAACTGTTTTTT
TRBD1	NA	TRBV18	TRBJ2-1	CASSWDRSTGSYNEQFF	TGTGCCAGCTCTTGGGACAGGTCGACAGGGTCCTACAATGAGCAGTTCTTC
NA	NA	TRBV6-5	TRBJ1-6	CASSRGGANSPLHF	TGTGCCAGCAGCCGAGGGGGGGCCAATTCACCCCTCCACTTT
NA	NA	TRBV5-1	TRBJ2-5	CASSRGTQGQETQYF	TGCGCCAGCAGCCGGGGGACACAGGGGCAAGAGACCCAGTACTTC
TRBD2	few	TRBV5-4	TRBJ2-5	CASSTGLALQETQYF	TGTGCCAGCAGCACGGGACTAGCGCTCCAAGAGACCCAGTACTTC